This paragraph covers one T cell receptor beta chain sequence. Trimming pared 6 bases from V and 4 bases from J, leaving 10 bases between. This CDR3 has 13 amino acids. Germline assignment: CDR1 SEHNR and CDR2 FQNEAQ (reference sequence). The entry originates in a study of blood T cell repertoires in COVID-19. Authors' processing steps: Amplification with reference gene primers provided the estimates of nucleated cell counts. The repertoire was sequenced with immunoSEQ multiplex PCR; TCRdb's copy has only in-frame clones and lacks some. V and J calls and clone size follow that table, whereas D and trimming were derived from the DNA. The table has approximately 220,000 clones, 80% to 85% seen once; the top ten hold 2% to 2.5%.

The sequenced sample consisted of peripheral blood. This chain joins TRBV7-9 and TRBJ1-3; TRBD1 is a possible D gene (5 bases). The clonotype originates from a woman in her sixties or seventies with acute or convalescent COVID-19. Here the CDR3 reads CASRGGAGNTIYF. In DNA form, the CDR3 reads TGTGCCAGCAGAGGCGGGGCAGGAAACACCATATATTTT.